This paragraph reports one T cell receptor beta chain. Original methodology: Reference gene primers were amplified, and this amplification served to estimate nucleated cell counts. Assay: immunoSEQ multiplex PCR; the TCRdb copy retains only in-frame clones and omits some. The V and J calls and clone size were taken over from that table, and D and trimming were inferred from the DNA. This sample has roughly 300,000 clones, with more than 70% found just once. This specimen comes from a study of blood T cell repertoires in COVID-19. In germline, CDR1 is MNHEY, CDR2 SVGAGI. The CDR3 runs 12 residues. The germline V and J ends were trimmed by 5 bases and 2 bases, with 3 bases remaining between them.

This chain uses TRBV6-5 with TRBJ2-2; unclear D gene. Sample: peripheral blood. This receptor was taken from a man aged 18 to 30 who had recovered from COVID-19. CDR3 residues: CASSPNTGELFF. CDR3 in DNA: TGTGCCAGCAGTCCAAACACCGGGGAGCTGTTTTTT.